These 25 T cell receptor beta chains originate from one sample sequenced in a study of blood T cell repertoires in COVID-19. Libraries were prepared by immunoSEQ multiplex PCR; TCRdb keeps only in-frame clonotypes and omits some of them. The top ten hold under 9.5% of the sample, which has some 490,000 clones, approximately 86% seen once. The sample was PBMCs or T cells enriched from blood (not recorded which). These receptors were taken from a woman aged 60-75 years who had recovered from COVID-19.

The chain has TRBV10-2 and TRBJ1-5, with 11 bases lining up with TRBD1. The germline CDR1 and CDR2 sequences are WSHSY and SAAADI. J lost 4 bases, V lost 5 bases, and 4 bases had no gene match. This CDR3 is 15 amino acids long. CDR3 nucleotide sequence: TGCGCCAGCAGTACCGGGACAGGGGGTAATCAGCCCCAGCATTTT. Protein product: CASSTGTGGNQPQHF.

V gene TRBV15 combines with J gene TRBJ1-6, with D possibly being TRBD1 (6 bases). This CDR3 spans 15 amino acids. Germline V gene sequence: CDR1 LNHNV, CDR2 YYDKDF (reference sequence). V gave up 2 bases and J gave up 4 bases, with 9 bases separating them. The CDR3 loop reads CATSRRDTYNSPLHF. The CDR3 bases are TGTGCCACCAGCAGACGGGACACATATAATTCACCCCTCCACTTT.

The chain recombines TRBV5-6 with TRBJ2-4, with D perhaps TRBD1 (5 bases). The CDR3 contains 16 residues. Trimming pared 0 bases from V and 0 bases from J, leaving 10 bases between. The germline CDR1 and CDR2 sequences are SGHDT and YYEEEE. CDR3 region: CASSLGQGLAKNIQYF. The CDR3 bases are TGTGCCAGCAGCTTGGGTCAGGGTCTAGCCAAAAACATTCAGTACTTC.

V gene TRBV6-2 or TRBV6-3 combines with J gene TRBJ2-4, with D possibly TRBD2 on 7 matching bases. Germline loops: CDR1 MNHEY, CDR2 SVGEGT. The CDR3 is 17 amino acids. Trimming took 5 bases from V and 2 from J, leaving 19 bases between them. CDR3 DNA sequence: TGTGCCAGCAGTACCCCGGGGGGCGATCTATCCAAAAACATTCAGTACTTC. Translation: CASSTPGGDLSKNIQYF.

V is TRBV5-4 and J is TRBJ2-1; 7 bases line up with TRBD2. Germline V gene data show CDR1 as SGHNT and CDR2 as YYREEE (reference sequence). The junction had 13 bases not matched to a gene; V was cut back by 4 bases and J by 0 bases. The length of the CDR3 is 18 residues. CDR3 sequence reads: CASSGQERGTSSYNEQFF. The CDR3 coding sequence is TGTGCCAGCAGCGGCCAGGAGCGGGGAACCAGCTCCTACAATGAGCAGTTCTTC.

The J gene is TRBJ1-3, the V gene TRBV2; D not resolved. The germline V gene encodes CDR1 SNHLY and CDR2 FYNNEI. V lost 3 bases and J 4 bases, leaving 13 bases between the germline ends. This CDR3 comprises 15 residues. The CDR3 loop is CASSERESTGNTIYF. CDR3 coding DNA: TGTGCCAGCAGTGAGAGGGAGTCGACGGGAAACACCATATATTTT.

This clone was seen just once. The chain couples TRBV3-1 (or the pseudogene TRBV3-2) to TRBJ1-1; tentative D call: TRBD1 (6 bases). V shed 4 bases and J shed 7 bases, with 16 bases lying between them. Germline V gene sequence: CDR1 LGHDT, CDR2 YNNKEL (reference sequence). This CDR3 region has 14 residues. The CDR3: CASSPHRAQVEAFF. CDR3 nucleotide sequence: TGTGCCAGCAGCCCGCACAGGGCGCAGGTTGAAGCTTTCTTT.

The chain joins TRBV5-1 to TRBJ2-2; 14 nucleotides agree with TRBD2. This CDR3 is 20 amino acids long. Germline lookup yields CDR1 SGHRS and CDR2 YFSETQ. V trimming: 3 bases; J trimming: 0 bases; junction bases outside the gene matches: 10. CDR3 in DNA: TGCGCCAGCAGCTCCCTATGGACTAGCGGGGGGCCCTCGAACACCGGGGAGCTGTTTTTT. Its protein is CASSSLWTSGGPSNTGELFF.

The rearrangement joins TRBV2 to TRBJ1-2; TRBD1 matches at 7 bases. Unmatched junction bases numbered 7, after V lost 6 bases and J lost 0 bases. The CDR3 consists of 15 residues. Germline loops: CDR1 SNHLY, CDR2 FYNNEI. In DNA form, the CDR3 reads TGTGCCAGCAGCGCGACAGGGACAGCTAACTATGGCTACACCTTC. It is translated as CASSATGTANYGYTF.

CDR3 sequence reads: CASSWQRGYNEQFF. Written as DNA, the CDR3 is TGTGCCAGCAGCTGGCAACGGGGATACAATGAGCAGTTCTTC. The chain carries TRBV5-6 and TRBJ2-1, with a weak D call TRBD2 (5 bases). Trimming took off 3 bases at V and 4 bases at J, with 11 bases between the two ends. Germline values: CDR1 SGHDT, CDR2 YYEEEE. The CDR3 is 14 amino acids.

This clone came up a few times. The chain has TRBV6-1 and TRBJ2-7; D remains unclear. Trimming left V 3 bases short and J 6 bases short, with 9 bases between. The CDR3 sequence is 12 residues long. CDR1 is MNHNS and CDR2 is SASEGT in the germline V gene. The CDR3 DNA sequence: TGTGCCAGCAGTGATTTTCGGTCCGAGCAGTACGTC. Its translation: CASSDFRSEQYV.

V is TRBV5-1 and J is TRBJ2-3; no reliable D call. CDR1 and CDR2 (germline): SGHRS, YFSETQ. V was trimmed by 0 bases and J by 4 bases, leaving 6 bases between them. CDR3 size: 13 residues. Here the CDR3 reads CASSLDVADTQYF. The CDR3 DNA sequence: TGCGCCAGCAGCTTGGACGTAGCAGATACGCAGTATTTT.

The chain employs TRBV5-1 and TRBJ2-7; 8 nucleotides agree with TRBD1. J gave up 6 bases and V 5 bases, and 10 bases lay outside the gene matches. The CDR3 length is 14 residues. In germline, CDR1 is SGHRS, CDR2 YFSETQ. The CDR3 here is CASSQAQGGGEQYF. The CDR3 region has the DNA TGCGCCAGCAGTCAAGCACAGGGGGGCGGCGAGCAGTACTTC.

The chain recombines TRBV4-2 with TRBJ2-3; a possible D gene is TRBD2 (6 bases). Trimming took 0 bases from V and 0 from J, leaving 7 bases between them. CDR3 length: 15 residues. Germline V CDR1 and CDR2: LGHNA, YNFKEQ. The CDR3 sequence: CASSQDRGSTDTQYF. As DNA, the CDR3 is TGTGCCAGCAGCCAAGACCGGGGGAGCACAGATACGCAGTATTTT.

The chain employs TRBV6-5 and TRBJ1-5; tentative D call: TRBD1 (6 bases). Trimming took 0 bases from V and 7 from J, leaving 13 bases between them. The CDR3 loop spans 15 amino acids. From germline, CDR1 is MNHEY and CDR2 SVGAGI. The CDR3 DNA reads as TGTGCCAGCAGTTACTCGAGAGGGGGGGGGCAGCCCCAGCATTTT. It yields the protein CASSYSRGGGQPQHF.

The gene calls are TRBV5-3 and TRBJ2-5, with a possible D match to TRBD2 (6 bases). Being an ORF, TRBV5-3 has a function that is uncertain. The CDR3 contains 19 residues. Trimming pared 1 base from V and 9 bases from J, leaving 31 bases between. The CDR3 loop is CARSLRDIKGTLPKGAQYF. In DNA form, the CDR3 reads TGTGCCAGAAGCTTGAGAGACATTAAGGGGACTCTCCCCAAAGGGGCCCAGTACTTC.

The rearrangement links TRBV3-1 (or the pseudogene TRBV3-2) to TRBJ1-6; no firm D call. Germline V gives CDR1 LGHDT, CDR2 YNNKEL (reference sequence). This CDR3 spans 15 amino acids. The V and J ends lost 1 base and 5 bases respectively, with 9 bases between them. Written as DNA, the CDR3 is TGTGCCAGCAGCCAAGTTACAAGCGATAATTCACCCCTCCACTTT. Translated, it gives CASSQVTSDNSPLHF.

The chain uses TRBV20-1 and TRBJ1-1; TRBD1 matches at 7 bases. V lost 3 bases and J lost 0; bases outside the gene matches: 10. Germline V gene sequence: CDR1 DFQATT, CDR2 SNEGSKA (reference sequence). The CDR3 is 16 amino acids. CDR3 bases: TGCAGTGCTAGTGAGGGGCGAGACAGGGTGAACACTGAAGCTTTCTTT. Amino acid sequence: CSASEGRDRVNTEAFF.

This rearrangement joins TRBV15 to TRBJ2-3, with a tentative D call TRBD2 (6 bases). Germline loops: CDR1 LNHNV, CDR2 YYDKDF (reference sequence). Trimming cost V 0 bases and J 3 bases, with 22 bases left between them. The CDR3 is made up of 19 amino acids. The CDR3 sequence is CATSRDRSGVTLGTDTQYF. The CDR3 region has the DNA TGTGCCACCAGCAGAGATAGATCGGGGGTGACTCTTGGGACAGATACGCAGTATTTT.

The V call is TRBV4-2, the J call TRBJ2-3; 13 nucleotides align to TRBD2. V was pared by 1 base and J by 0 bases, with 4 bases of the junction left unmatched. The CDR3 runs to 18 residues. In germline, CDR1 is LGHNA, CDR2 YNFKEQ. In DNA form, the CDR3 reads TGTGCCAGCAGCCAAGGACTAGCGGGGGGTCTTAGCACAGATACGCAGTATTTT. It encodes CASSQGLAGGLSTDTQYF.

The chain is built from TRBV19 and TRBJ2-2; 9 positions match TRBD1. The CDR3 has 17 residues. CDR1 and CDR2 (germline): LNHDA, SQIVND (reference sequence). The trim removed 3 bases at V and 5 bases at J, leaving 10 bases unmatched. The CDR3 is CASSMSWGQGNTGELFF. In nucleotides, the CDR3 is TGTGCCAGTAGTATGTCTTGGGGACAGGGTAATACCGGGGAGCTGTTTTTT.

This clone has a single count. The chain uses TRBV28 and TRBJ2-7; 10 positions match TRBD1. J gave up 2 bases and V 6 bases, and 4 bases lay outside the gene matches. The CDR3 sequence is 14 residues long. The V gene's germline CDR1 is MDHEN and CDR2 SYDVKM. CDR3 in DNA: TGTGCCAGCAGCTCGGGACAGGGGACCTACGAGCAGTACGTC. Amino acid sequence: CASSSGQGTYEQYV.

The chain joins TRBV5-5 to TRBJ2-7, with 7 bases identical to TRBD1. The CDR3 runs 16 residues. The V gene end was trimmed by 1 base and the J gene end by 4 bases; junction bases not matched to a gene: 11. Germline CDR1 and CDR2: SGHKS and YYEKEE (reference sequence). CDR3 nucleotides: TGTGCCAGCAGCTTGTGGATTAGCACAGGGGTTTACGAGCAGTACGTC. It is translated as CASSLWISTGVYEQYV.

V is TRBV18 and J is TRBJ1-3, with D unclear. Deletions cut 3 bases from V and 0 bases from J, with 15 bases between. This CDR3 is built from 17 residues. CDR1 and CDR2 from the germline V gene are KGHSH and LQKENI. The chain's CDR3 is CASSPRSLLISGNTIYF. The CDR3 DNA is TGTGCCAGCTCACCGCGATCTCTCCTGATCTCTGGAAACACCATATATTTT. The variable domain in full, with the rest retrieved from reference TRBV18 and TRBJ1-3, is NAGVMQNPRHLVRRRGQEARLRCSPMKGHSHVYWYRQLPEEGLKFMVYLQKENIIDESGMPKERFSAEFPKEGPSILRIQQVVRGDSAAYFCASSPRSLLISGNTIYFGEGSWLTVV.

V usage is TRBV15 and J usage is TRBJ1-1, with TRBD1 identical over 7 bases. The V gene end was trimmed by 6 bases and the J gene end by 4 bases; junction bases not matched to a gene: 11. Germline CDR1 and CDR2: LNHNV and YYDKDF (reference sequence). The length of the CDR3 is 15 residues. The CDR3 DNA reads as TGTGCCACCAGTCGTATTCAGGGGGGACCCACTGAAGCTTTCTTT. Translated, it gives CATSRIQGGPTEAFF.